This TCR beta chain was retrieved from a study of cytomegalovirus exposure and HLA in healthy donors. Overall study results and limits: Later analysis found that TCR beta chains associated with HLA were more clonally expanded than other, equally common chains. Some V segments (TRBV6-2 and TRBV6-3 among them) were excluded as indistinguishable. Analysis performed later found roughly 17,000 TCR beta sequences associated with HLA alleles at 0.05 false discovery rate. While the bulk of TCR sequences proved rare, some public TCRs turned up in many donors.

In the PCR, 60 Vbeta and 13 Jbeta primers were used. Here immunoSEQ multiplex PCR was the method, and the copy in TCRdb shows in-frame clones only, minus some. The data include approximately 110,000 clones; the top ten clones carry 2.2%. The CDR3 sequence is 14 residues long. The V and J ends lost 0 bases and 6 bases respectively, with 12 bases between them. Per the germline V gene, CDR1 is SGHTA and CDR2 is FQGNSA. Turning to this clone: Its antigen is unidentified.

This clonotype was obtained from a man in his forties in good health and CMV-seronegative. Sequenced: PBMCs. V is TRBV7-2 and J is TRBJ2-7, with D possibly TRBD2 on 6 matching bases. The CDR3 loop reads CASSLAGGGFEQYF. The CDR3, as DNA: TGTGCCAGCAGCTTAGCCGGTGGGGGGTTCGAGCAGTACTTC. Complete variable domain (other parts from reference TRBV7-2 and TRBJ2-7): GAGVSQSPSNKVTEKGKDVELRCDPISGHTALYWYRQSLGQGLEFLIYFQGNSAPDKSGLPSDRFSAERTGGSVSTLTIQRTQQEDSAVYLCASSLAGGGFEQYFGPGTRLTVT.